These T cell receptor beta chains were read from a single sample in a study of cytomegalovirus exposure and HLA in healthy donors. The method was immunoSEQ multiplex PCR; TCRdb's version includes in-frame clones alone and lacks a portion of them. The table shows under 90,000 clones, with about 84% occurring only once. Sequenced sample: PBMCs. These receptor sequences come from a man in his forties in good health and CMV-seronegative. Each CDR3 is given with its conserved first and last residue. D genes are given only for firm matches. Clone size is shown for a subset of rows, as once, few, many or a class of expanded clone.

d_call,v_call,clone_size,j_call,cdr3_aa,cdr3_nt
TRBD1,TRBV2,.,TRBJ1-6,CASSVQGASNSPLHF,TGTGCCAGCAGTGTACAGGGGGCAAGTAATTCACCCCTCCACTTT
.,TRBV5-5,once,TRBJ1-5,CASSLAGLNQPQHF,TGTGCCAGCAGCTTGGCAGGTTTGAATCAGCCCCAGCATTTT
.,TRBV4-3,.,TRBJ1-6,CASSQRSGNSPLHF,TGCGCCAGCAGCCAACGATCAGGGAATTCACCCCTCCACTTT
TRBD1,TRBV6-6,.,TRBJ2-1,CASSPWTGNEQFF,TGTGCCAGCAGTCCCTGGACAGGGAATGAGCAGTTCTTC
TRBD1,TRBV2,.,TRBJ2-7,CASSGTGGYEQYF,TGTGCCAGCAGTGGGACAGGGGGCTACGAGCAGTACTTC
TRBD1,TRBV5-4,.,TRBJ1-6,CASREGQGMNSPLHF,TGTGCCAGCAGAGAAGGACAGGGGATGAATTCACCCCTCCACTTT
.,TRBV19,.,TRBJ1-5,CASRHLDTGISQPQHF,TGTGCCAGTAGGCACCTTGACACGGGGATCAGTCAGCCCCAGCATTTT
TRBD1,TRBV7-2,.,TRBJ2-1,CASSLPLTGASLYNEQFF,TGTGCCAGCAGCTTACCCCTTACAGGGGCCTCCTTATACAATGAGCAGTTCTTC
TRBD1,TRBV29-1,once,TRBJ2-2,CSVGADRGTGELFF,TGCAGCGTTGGTGCCGACAGGGGCACCGGGGAGCTGTTTTTT
.,TRBV6-6,once,TRBJ2-7,CASSNGYEQYF,TGTGCCAGTTCAAACGGTTACGAGCAGTACTTC
.,TRBV7-9,.,TRBJ2-1,CASSLAKQGVYNEQFF,TGTGCCAGCAGCTTAGCCAAACAGGGCGTCTACAATGAGCAGTTCTTC
.,TRBV5-4,.,TRBJ1-2,CASSLALSSAYGYTF,TGTGCCAGCAGCTTGGCCCTTAGCAGCGCGTATGGCTACACCTTC
TRBD1,TRBV19,.,TRBJ2-7,CASSWGQGVYEQYF,TGTGCCAGTAGCTGGGGACAGGGGGTCTACGAGCAGTACTTC
TRBD1,TRBV5-6,.,TRBJ1-3,CASSHMIMGQGGNTIYF,TGTGCCAGCAGCCACATGATAATGGGACAGGGTGGAAACACCATATATTTT
TRBD1,TRBV19,once,TRBJ2-7,CASRGTGNRFEQYF,TGTGCCAGTAGGGGGACAGGCAATAGATTCGAGCAGTACTTC
TRBD1,TRBV29-1,.,TRBJ2-6,CSVGPRSAGGVAGANVLTF,TGCAGCGTTGGACCGAGGTCGGCAGGGGGCGTAGCTGGGGCCAACGTCCTGACTTTC
.,TRBV5-4,.,TRBJ1-6,CASSPDNRKSPLHF,TGTGCCAGCAGTCCAGACAATCGGAAATCACCCCTCCACTTT
.,TRBV6-5,.,TRBJ1-4,CASSSRRATNEKLFF,TGTGCCAGCAGTTCCAGGCGTGCAACTAATGAAAAACTGTTTTTT
.,TRBV5-1,few,TRBJ2-7,CASSLAGGTYEQYF,TGCGCCAGCAGCTTGGCAGGGGGGACCTACGAGCAGTACTTC
.,TRBV2,.,TRBJ2-7,CASIREGAGEQYF,TGTGCCAGCATTCGGGAGGGGGCGGGCGAGCAGTACTTC
.,TRBV11-2,few,TRBJ1-1,CASSLRDTEAFF,TGTGCCAGCAGCCTCCGGGACACTGAAGCTTTCTTT
.,TRBV6-1,.,TRBJ1-4,CASRAGTDNEKLFF,TGTGCCAGCAGGGCGGGGACGGATAATGAAAAACTGTTTTTT
TRBD1,TRBV29-1,.,TRBJ2-7,CSVGPGTGRDPSPQYF,TGCAGCGTGGGTCCCGGGACAGGGAGAGATCCGTCCCCTCAGTACTTC
.,TRBV19,.,TRBJ1-2,CASSTGTANYGYTF,TGTGCCAGTAGTACCGGGACTGCGAACTATGGCTACACCTTC
.,TRBV5-1,.,TRBJ2-7,CASSLLQGLHEQYF,TGCGCCAGCAGCTTATTGCAGGGCCTCCACGAGCAGTACTTC
TRBD1,TRBV6-6,.,TRBJ1-4,CASGDRGPEKLFF,TGTGCCAGCGGCGACAGGGGGCCAGAAAAACTGTTTTTT
.,TRBV5-1,.,TRBJ2-5,CASRTGTQETQYF,TGCGCCAGCCGCACCGGGACACAAGAGACCCAGTACTTC
TRBD2,TRBV5-1,.,TRBJ2-1,CASSGTSSYNEQFF,TGCGCCAGCAGCGGGACTAGCTCCTACAATGAGCAGTTCTTC